The sequence of this T cell receptor (beta chain) was determined in a study of blood T cell repertoires in COVID-19. The CDR3 loop spans 15 amino acids. The V gene's germline CDR1 is ENHRY and CDR2 SYGVKD. Trimming at V came to 3 bases and at J to 3 bases, leaving 7 bases not matched to a gene. The protocol was immunoSEQ multiplex PCR, while the TCRdb copy is restricted to in-frame clones and leaves out a portion. The sample lists 150,000 to 200,000 clones; about 87% were seen once. Sequenced: peripheral blood. The V gene is TRBV10-3, the J gene TRBJ1-1; 7 nucleotides line up with TRBD1. This TCR derives from a man in his sixties with COVID-19, enrolled during active disease. The CDR3 nucleotides are TGTGCCATCAGTGACTTGGCAGGGGGTCACACTGAAGCTTTCTTT. Translated, it gives CAISDLAGGHTEAFF.